This TCR beta chain is from a study of cytomegalovirus exposure and HLA in healthy donors. Overall study: Among roughly 180 million T cells, an earlier analysis found 90 million to 130 million unique TCR beta sequences. General study results and limits: The study dropped some indistinguishable V segments, TRBV6-2 and TRBV6-3 among them.

V gave up 2 bases and J gave up 8 bases, with 15 bases separating them. Looked up from germline, CDR1 is MNHEY and CDR2 is SVGAGI. The CDR3 loop spans 14 amino acids. Researchers ran the PCR with 60 Vbeta and 13 Jbeta primers. Assay: immunoSEQ multiplex PCR; the TCRdb copy retains only in-frame clones and omits some. The sample has roughly 150,000 clones, 65% to 80% seen once. Comment on this clone: Its antigen is not identified.

Sequenced material: PBMCs. The chain combines TRBV6-5 with TRBJ1-2; D is unclear. The TCR comes from a woman aged 45-60 years in good health and CMV-seropositive. CDR3: CASSYSFGAEGYTF. The CDR3 DNA reads TGTGCCAGCAGTTACAGCTTCGGCGCGGAGGGCTACACCTTC.